These 14 T cell receptor beta chains were sequenced from one sample in a study of cytomegalovirus exposure and HLA in healthy donors. PCR amplification relied on 60 Vbeta primers (plus 13 Jbeta primers). TCRdb's table, derived via immunoSEQ multiplex PCR, lists solely in-frame clones and lacks some. The data show 110,000 to 150,000 clones, over 65% seen once. The sample was PBMCs. These receptors were obtained from a female donor in good health and CMV-seronegative.

The chain joins TRBV10-2 to TRBJ1-1; no clear D. The CDR3 is 13 residues long. Germline V gene sequence: CDR1 WSHSY, CDR2 SAAADI. Between the trimmed V and J ends, which lost 7 bases and 1 base, there was a span of 10 bases. CDR3 bases: TGCGCCAGCACCGACGGGTCGAACACTGAAGCTTTCTTT. This encodes CASTDGSNTEAFF.

J is TRBJ2-3 and V is TRBV6-1; D not certain. The V end was cut by 6 bases, the J end by 4 bases, with 11 bases between. Germline V gene data show CDR1 as MNHNS and CDR2 as SASEGT. There are 13 residues in the CDR3. The CDR3 spells CASSPELADTQYF. In DNA form, the CDR3 reads TGTGCCAGCAGCCCGGAGTTGGCAGATACGCAGTATTTT.

The rearrangement uses TRBV5-1 and TRBJ1-2; D is possibly TRBD1 (6 bases). Germline V gives CDR1 SGHRS, CDR2 YFSETQ. V was shortened by 4 bases and J by 4 bases, with 29 bases between the two germline ends. This CDR3 region has 19 residues. Here the CDR3 reads CASSRRGPSLFFPPYGYTF. Here the CDR3 DNA reads TGCGCCAGCAGCCGGCGGGGGCCCAGTCTCTTTTTCCCCCCCTATGGCTACACCTTC.

The count of this clone is one. This chain connects TRBV27 to TRBJ1-4; TRBD1 matches 7 bases. The CDR3 length is 15 residues. Germline lookup yields CDR1 MNHEY and CDR2 SMNVEV (reference sequence). V was pared by 7 bases and J by 5 bases, with 10 bases of the junction left unmatched. The CDR3 nucleotides are TGTGCCAGCACCCTTACAGGGGCGCAGAATGAAAAACTGTTTTTT. This codes for CASTLTGAQNEKLFF.

This chain uses TRBV27 with TRBJ2-3; TRBD2 matches 8 bases. The ends lost 7 bases at V and 3 bases at J; junction bases unmatched: 9. The germline gives CDR1 MNHEY, CDR2 SMNVEV (reference sequence). This CDR3 spans 15 amino acids. The CDR3, as DNA: TGTGCCAGCAAAGGCAGCGGGAGACGTACAGATACGCAGTATTTT. As protein: CASKGSGRRTDTQYF.

The rearrangement uses TRBV4-3 and TRBJ2-1; 15 bases are shared with TRBD2. CDR1 and CDR2 (germline): LGHNA, YSLEER. The V segment lost 1 base and the J segment 12 bases; nucleotides outside the gene matches: 7. This CDR3 is built from 16 residues. CDR3 sequence: CASSQVTGTSGGTQFF. The CDR3 DNA sequence: TGCGCCAGCAGCCAAGTTACCGGGACTAGCGGGGGGACGCAGTTCTTC.

This rearrangement joins TRBV25-1 to TRBJ2-7, with D perhaps matching TRBD1 (5 bases). Germline assignment: CDR1 MGHDK and CDR2 SYGVNS. This CDR3 spans 11 amino acids. V lost 5 bases and J lost 10, with 12 bases in between. CDR3 in DNA: TGTGCCAGCAGTATCCAGGGTCGACAGTACTTC. Its protein is CASSIQGRQYF.

J is TRBJ1-1 and V is TRBV28; TRBD1 matches at 7 bases. The germline V gene encodes CDR1 MDHEN and CDR2 SYDVKM. V lost 6 bases and J lost 5; bases outside the gene matches: 15. This CDR3 comprises 16 residues. The CDR3 bases are TGTGCCAGCAGCTTTAACGACAGGGATTTGAGGACTGAAGCTTTCTTT. Protein product: CASSFNDRDLRTEAFF. The full variable domain, its missing parts supplied by reference TRBV28 and TRBJ1-1, is DVKVTQSSRYLVKRTGEKVFLECVQDMDHENMFWYRQDPGLGLRLIYFSYDVKMKEKGDIPEGYSVSREKKERFSLILESASTNQTSMYLCASSFNDRDLRTEAFFGQGTRLTVV.

This chain uses TRBV29-1 with TRBJ2-1, with 10 bases lining up with TRBD1. The CDR3 is made up of 15 amino acids. Trimming cost V 6 bases and J 6 bases; bases outside gene matches: 11. CDR1 SQVTM and CDR2 ANQGSEA come from the germline V gene. The chain's CDR3 is CSVTAGTGEANEQFF. The CDR3 DNA is TGCAGCGTAACCGCCGGGACAGGGGAAGCCAATGAGCAGTTCTTC.

The rearrangement links TRBV14 to TRBJ2-7, with TRBD1 as a possible D gene (6 bases). CDR1 is SGHDN and CDR2 is FVKESK in the germline V gene. The V end lost 5 bases, the J end lost 3 bases, and 11 bases lay between the germline ends. The CDR3 runs 13 residues. The CDR3 sequence is CASSRTANYEQYF. The CDR3 DNA follows: TGTGCCAGCAGCAGGACAGCCAACTACGAGCAGTACTTC.

The V and J genes are TRBV7-9 and TRBJ2-7, with D maybe TRBD2 (6 bases). Germline CDR1 SEHNR, CDR2 FQNEAQ (reference sequence). The V and J ends lost 7 bases and 2 bases respectively, with 18 bases between them. The CDR3 extends over 15 amino acids. The CDR3 region is CASTFKTGDTYEQYF. The CDR3, as DNA: TGTGCCAGCACCTTCAAGACGGGGGATACCTACGAGCAGTACTTC.

This chain uses TRBV4-1 with TRBJ2-7; TRBD1 aligns across 10 bases. After removal of 5 bases from V and 4 bases from J, the junction contained 8 bases not matched to a gene. The germline V gene has CDR1 MGHRA and CDR2 YSYEKL. The CDR3 contains 15 residues. For the CDR3, the DNA is TGCGCCAGCAGCACCCGACAGGGGGCCTCATACGAGCAGTACTTC. The encoded protein is CASSTRQGASYEQYF.

V usage is TRBV7-9 and J usage is TRBJ1-4; D is ambiguous. This CDR3 is 16 amino acids long. The V gene lost 5 bases and the J gene lost 4 bases, with 17 bases spanning the gap. CDR1 is SEHNR, CDR2 FQNEAQ, per germline (reference sequence). This chain's CDR3 is CASSADSPQVNEKLFF. As DNA, the CDR3 is TGTGCCAGCAGCGCAGACTCCCCACAAGTTAATGAAAAACTGTTTTTT.

The gene calls are TRBV19 and TRBJ2-1, with D possibly TRBD2 on 5 matching bases. The CDR3 has 11 residues. Germline V gene data show CDR1 as LNHDA and CDR2 as SQIVND (reference sequence). V was trimmed by 6 bases and J by 10 bases, leaving 10 bases between them. The CDR3 reads CASRMDSEQFF. CDR3 nucleotides: TGTGCCAGTAGGATGGACTCGGAGCAGTTCTTC.